The rows below give T cell receptor beta chains drawn from one sample of a study of shared clonotypes between healthy human individuals. Profiled with immunoSEQ multiplex PCR; TCRdb holds only in-frame clones, not every one. The table records about 600,000 clones, 98% of them present only once. Sequenced sample: naive CD8+ T cells sorted from blood. These receptors originate from a man under 40 in good health. Both conserved end residues are trimmed from each CDR3.

J gene | V gene | CDR3 protein
TRBJ1-1 | TRBV28 | ASSLRQDATEAF
TRBJ2-7 | TRBV7-9 | ASAEGNSYEQY
TRBJ2-1 | TRBV5-6 | ASSPPPQYNEQF
TRBJ2-1 | TRBV4-2 | ASSQSVSNEQF
TRBJ1-1 | TRBV19 | ASSNDPGVPEAF
TRBJ2-1 | TRBV7-9 | ASSLVGTDNNEQF
TRBJ2-7 | TRBV6-1 | ASSEALPTYEQY
TRBJ2-5 | TRBV6-5 | ASSLIAGGTETQY
TRBJ2-1 | TRBV27 | ASSLSSGLTYNEQF
TRBJ2-1 | TRBV18 | ASSPRADNEQF
TRBJ2-7 | TRBV4-1 | ASSLTTLFSYEQY
TRBJ1-5 | TRBV6-5 | ASREPGGNQPQH
TRBJ1-5 | TRBV9 | ASSAWDRVEPQH
TRBJ2-2 | TRBV13 | ASSLGTALAERNTGELF
TRBJ2-7 | TRBV2 | ASSEARTDEQY
TRBJ2-7 | TRBV4-1 | ASSQYTSYEQY
TRBJ2-7 | TRBV11-2 | ASSVQGAPYEQY
TRBJ2-7 | TRBV4-3 | ASSQEDSVRYEQY
TRBJ1-1 | TRBV27 | ASSTPGTPGNTEAF
TRBJ2-5 | TRBV11-3 | ASSLGGQGASETQY
TRBJ2-1 | TRBV7-9 | ASTLDLHYNEQF
TRBJ2-5 | TRBV18 | ASSNPGEYQETQY